This is a list of T cell receptor beta chains from one sample in a study of shared clonotypes between healthy human individuals. This table comes from immunoSEQ multiplex PCR, and its TCRdb copy is limited to in-frame clones, with some not included. The table shows about 2.4 million clones, with just over 90% occurring only once. Specimen: naive CD4+ T cells sorted from blood. Source of these receptors: a man aged 18-30 years in good health. CDR3s include the opening cysteine and the closing phenylalanine or tryptophan. D genes are given only for firm matches. The size field is filled for only some rows; it gives once, few, many or a size class.

j_call v_call clone_size d_call cdr3_aa cdr3_nt
TRBJ2-7 TRBV9 - TRBD1 CASSVGHTGGDEQYF TGTGCCAGCAGCGTAGGCCATACAGGGGGCGATGAGCAGTACTTC
TRBJ2-7 TRBV2 - TRBD2 CASSTTSGEQYF TGTGCCAGCAGCACGACTAGCGGCGAGCAGTACTTC
TRBJ1-5 TRBV30 few - CAWSVLSSNQPQHF TGTGCCTGGAGTGTACTTTCCAGCAATCAGCCCCAGCATTTT
TRBJ2-2 TRBV10-3 - - CAIKGAPGATGELFF TGTGCCATCAAAGGGGCCCCCGGGGCGACCGGGGAGCTGTTTTTT
TRBJ1-3 TRBV7-2 - - CASSPQLGVGNTIYF TGTGCCAGCAGCCCGCAACTGGGGGTTGGAAACACCATATATTTT
TRBJ1-4 TRBV10-3 - - CAISESGGNEKLFF TGTGCCATCAGTGAGTCGGGGGGTAATGAAAAACTGTTTTTT
TRBJ2-7 TRBV6-1 - - CALGGSAYGQYF TGTGCCCTCGGGGGAAGTGCTTATGGGCAGTACTTC
TRBJ2-3 TRBV5-1 - TRBD1 CASSQGQGWDTQCF TGCGCCAGCAGCCAAGGACAGGGGTGGGATACGCAGTGTTTT
TRBJ1-1 TRBV18 - - CASSPSGIPTGSTEAFF TGTGCCAGCTCACCCTCCGGGATCCCGACTGGGAGCACTGAAGCTTTCTTT
TRBJ1-1 TRBV18 - - CASSPGTEAFF TGTGCCAGCTCACCGGGAACTGAAGCTTTCTTT
TRBJ1-5 TRBV30 few - CAWSRGSNQPQHF TGTGCCTGGAGTAGGGGAAGCAATCAGCCCCAGCATTTT
TRBJ2-7 TRBV28 - TRBD1 CASSSIFGTATYEQYF TGTGCCAGCAGTTCCATTTTCGGGACAGCCACCTACGAGCAGTACTTC
TRBJ1-2 TRBV6-1 - - CASSPGLETGHTF TGTGCCAGCAGCCCAGGCCTCGAGACAGGTCACACCTTC
TRBJ2-2 TRBV19 - - CASSIRHTTDAGELFF TGTGCCAGTAGTATCCGCCACACTACGGACGCCGGGGAGCTGTTTTTT
TRBJ2-6 TRBV18 - - CASSPGQAGANVLTF TGTGCCAGCTCACCGGGACAAGCTGGGGCCAACGTCCTGACTTTC
TRBJ1-2 TRBV5-1 - - CASSPGQGGVYGYTF TGCGCCAGCAGCCCCGGCCAGGGAGGGGTTTATGGCTACACCTTC
TRBJ2-3 TRBV7-2 - TRBD1 CASSPSRGRADTQYF TGTGCCAGCAGCCCCAGCAGGGGGCGCGCAGATACGCAGTATTTT
TRBJ1-2 TRBV5-6 - - CASSRAGAATF TGTGCCAGCAGCCGGGCGGGGGCCGCGACCTTC
TRBJ1-2 TRBV4-3 - TRBD1 CASSQATGQGVGYGYTF TGCGCCAGCAGCCAAGCGACCGGACAGGGGGTAGGCTATGGCTACACCTTC
TRBJ1-1 TRBV18 once - CASSPYRDGYTEAFF TGTGCCAGCTCACCATACAGGGACGGGTACACTGAAGCTTTCTTT
TRBJ2-4 TRBV2 - - CASSIPPSPLQYF TGTGCCAGCAGTATTCCGCCAAGCCCCCTTCAGTACTTC
TRBJ2-1 TRBV7-8 - - CASSPEPVTGRWTEQFF TGTGCCAGCAGCCCGGAGCCGGTGACAGGCCGATGGACGGAGCAGTTCTTC
TRBJ1-2 TRBV18 - - CASSPPVFNYGYTF TGTGCCAGCTCACCACCGGTTTTTAACTATGGCTACACCTTC
TRBJ2-2 TRBV4-3 - - CASSRGGAGQLNTGELFF TGCGCCAGCAGTCGCGGGGGAGCGGGACAGCTTAACACCGGGGAGCTGTTTTTT
TRBJ2-1 TRBV6-5 - - CASSSGLYNEQFF TGTGCCAGCAGTTCGGGACTCTACAATGAGCAGTTCTTC
TRBJ1-1 TRBV30 - - CAWGTINTEAFF TGTGCCTGGGGGACAATCAACACTGAAGCTTTCTTT
TRBJ1-6 TRBV10-3 - - CAISEGPNNSPLHF TGTGCCATCAGTGAGGGACCCAATAATTCACCCCTCCACTTT
TRBJ2-2 TRBV2 - - CASREDKTNTGELFF TGTGCCAGCAGGGAGGACAAGACGAACACCGGGGAGCTGTTTTTT
TRBJ2-2 TRBV11-2 - TRBD2 CASSLSGRGTGELFF TGTGCCAGCAGCCTTAGCGGGAGAGGAACCGGGGAGCTGTTTTTT
TRBJ2-1 TRBV18 - TRBD2 CASSPPVGRAVDEQFF TGTGCCAGCTCACCACCGGTCGGGAGGGCCGTCGATGAGCAGTTCTTC
TRBJ2-1 TRBV5-1 - TRBD1 CATSTGENEQFF TGCGCCACCTCGACAGGGGAAAATGAGCAGTTCTTC
TRBJ2-7 TRBV30 - - CAWSQGNEQYF TGTGCCTGGAGTCAGGGGAACGAGCAGTACTTC
TRBJ2-3 TRBV7-9 - - CASSLGPGRAGTDTQYF TGTGCCAGCAGCTTGGGCCCAGGGCGGGCTGGGACAGATACGCAGTATTTT
TRBJ1-5 TRBV18 - - CASSPGTEWGNQPQHF TGTGCCAGCTCACCCGGCACGGAATGGGGCAATCAGCCCCAGCATTTT
TRBJ1-5 TRBV5-8 - TRBD1 CASRPGQGLTYQPQHF TGTGCCAGCCGTCCCGGACAGGGGCTAACCTATCAGCCCCAGCATTTT